A selection of T cell receptor beta chains follows, all from one sample in a study of CD8 T cells in Susac syndrome. TCRdb redid the calling of the immunoSEQ multiplex PCR reads with MiXCR, one entry per CDR3 protein. The sample has 130,000 or so distinct CDR3 sequences, 65% to 90% seen once. The source material was CD8+ T cells from PBMCs. The receptors originated from a human donor with multiple sclerosis. The CDR3 runs from the conserved cysteine through the conserved F or W. D genes are given only for firm matches. Not all rows give a size; the values are once, few, many and, for expanded clones, a class.

TRBV9	-	-	TRBJ1-6	TGTGCCAGCAGCGTAGGGTTGTCACCCCTCCACTTT	CASSVGLSPLHF
TRBV5-5	TRBD1	-	TRBJ2-1	TGTGCCAGCAGCAATGGGACAGGAAGGAGCTCCTACAATGAGCAGTTCTTC	CASSNGTGRSSYNEQFF
TRBV5-1	-	-	TRBJ1-1	TGCGCCAGCCGCCTTGCTCAGAACACTGAAGCTTTCTTT	CASRLAQNTEAFF
TRBV24-1	-	-	TRBJ2-1	TGTGCCACCAGTGCGGGTGACTACAATGAGCAGTTCTTC	CATSAGDYNEQFF
TRBV15	-	-	TRBJ1-5	TGTGCCACCAGCACCACCCGGGACACCAGCAATCAGCCCCAGCATTTT	CATSTTRDTSNQPQHF
TRBV6-6	-	few	TRBJ2-3	TGTGCCAGCATTAAGGGTAGCCTTAGCACAGATACGCAGTATTTT	CASIKGSLSTDTQYF
TRBV20-1	-	-	TRBJ2-4	TGCAGTGCCCCCGCGGTAGGAGAGACCCTAGCCAAAAACATTCAGTACTTC	CSAPAVGETLAKNIQYF
TRBV29-1	-	-	TRBJ2-1	TGCAGCGCTCCATGGGGAACCGGGGGCAAATCGGCGGGGAAGGTGAATGAGCAGTTCTTC	CSAPWGTGGKSAGKVNEQFF
TRBV5-1	TRBD2	-	TRBJ2-1	TGCGCCAGCAGCTTGTTAGCTAGCGGGGACAATGAGCAGTTCTTC	CASSLLASGDNEQFF
TRBV7-9	TRBD1	-	TRBJ1-2	TGTGCCAGCAGCGGGTGGACAGGCTCCAACTATGGCTACACCTTC	CASSGWTGSNYGYTF
TRBV25-1	-	-	TRBJ1-1	TGTGCCAGCAGTGAACGGACAGACTGGGGCACTGAAGCTTTCTTT	CASSERTDWGTEAFF
TRBV27	-	-	TRBJ2-5	TGTGCCAGCAGTTTCCTTCCCCCTCAGTACCAAGAGACCCAGTACTTC	CASSFLPPQYQETQYF
TRBV27	-	few	TRBJ1-1	TGTGCCAGCAGTAGTTCCTCCGGGGCAGGCACTGAAGCTTTCTTT	CASSSSSGAGTEAFF
TRBV6-2/TRBV6-3	-	-	TRBJ2-6	TGTGCCAGCAGTTACTCGCGGGTACAGAGCTCTGGGGCCAACGTCCTGACTTTC	CASSYSRVQSSGANVLTF
TRBV7-9	-	-	TRBJ2-3	TGTGCCAGCAGAAGTGTGAGTAGCACAGATACGCAGTATTTT	CASRSVSSTDTQYF
TRBV11-2	-	-	TRBJ1-2	TGTGCCAGCAGCTTCGGACCTGGCTACACCTTC	CASSFGPGYTF
TRBV29-1	-	once	TRBJ2-1	TGCAGCGTTGAATCGGGGCTCCCAAATGAGCAGTTCTTC	CSVESGLPNEQFF
TRBV27	TRBD1	-	TRBJ2-1	TGTGCCAGCAGCCCGGGGACCGGGACAGGAGGGTACAATGAGCAGTTCTTC	CASSPGTGTGGYNEQFF
TRBV5-5	-	once	TRBJ2-1	TGTGCCAGCAGCACAGCGACAGGCGCGGACCTAAATGAGCAGTTCTTC	CASSTATGADLNEQFF
TRBV3-1	-	-	TRBJ2-6	TGTGCCAGCAGCCAAGTGGGGGCAGGATCCGGGGCCAACGTCCTGACTTTC	CASSQVGAGSGANVLTF
TRBV4-1	TRBD1	-	TRBJ1-2	TGCGCCAGCAGCCAAACCGGGACAGACTATGGCTACACCTTC	CASSQTGTDYGYTF
TRBV7-6	-	-	TRBJ2-7	TGTGCCAGCAGCTTAACGGCGGGGCCCCTATTCTACGAGCAGTACTTC	CASSLTAGPLFYEQYF
TRBV21-1	-	-	TRBJ1-3	TGTGCCAGCAGCCCGCAAATTCCCTGGACTATCTCTGGAAACACCATATATTTT	CASSPQIPWTISGNTIYF
TRBV9	-	few	TRBJ1-1	TGTGCCAGCAGCGTCGCTGCAGGGAACACTGAGGCTTTCTTT	CASSVAAGNTEAFF
TRBV19	TRBD1	once	TRBJ2-1	TGTGCCAGTAGTAGCCTGATGGGGACAGAGGGGATTTTGACCTACAATGAGCAGTTCTTC	CASSSLMGTEGILTYNEQFF
TRBV14	TRBD1	-	TRBJ1-1	TGTGCCAGCAGCCACGACAGGGCGGGCTTTACTGAAGCTTTCTTT	CASSHDRAGFTEAFF
TRBV3-1	-	-	TRBJ2-3	TGTGCCAGCAGCCAAGATGGACGTACCACAGATACGCAGTATTTT	CASSQDGRTTDTQYF
TRBV4-1	TRBD1	once	TRBJ2-7	TGCGCCAGCAGCCAAGTCATTGGGACAGGGGGCTACGAGCAGTACTTC	CASSQVIGTGGYEQYF
TRBV5-1	-	few	TRBJ1-1	TGCGCCAGCAGCCCGGGGAGCCGGAACACTGAAGCTTTCTTT	CASSPGSRNTEAFF
TRBV20-1	TRBD2	-	TRBJ2-3	TGCAGTGCTAGGCCCTATACTAGCGGGTTCACAGATACGCAGTATTTT	CSARPYTSGFTDTQYF
TRBV5-5	-	-	TRBJ2-7	TGTGCCAGCAGCTTCCAGGGATGGGGGGCCTACGAGCAGTACTTC	CASSFQGWGAYEQYF
TRBV4-1	TRBD1	-	TRBJ1-2	TGCGCCAGCAGCCAAGACCGCGGGACAGCACATGGCTACACCTTC	CASSQDRGTAHGYTF
TRBV14	TRBD1	-	TRBJ1-1	TGTGCCAGCAGCCCTTACAGGGGGCTCGTCACTGAAGCTTTCTTT	CASSPYRGLVTEAFF
TRBV7-2	-	-	TRBJ2-3	TGTGCCAGCAGCCCCCCCCCTAGCACAGATACGCAGTATTTT	CASSPPPSTDTQYF
TRBV24-1	-	-	TRBJ2-2	TGTGCCACCAGGGCTAGCGGGGAGCTGTTTTTT	CATRASGELFF
TRBV20-1	-	-	TRBJ2-2	TGCAGTGCTAGAGGAGAGGGGGTCCCCGGGAACGCCGGGGAGCTGTTTTTT	CSARGEGVPGNAGELFF
TRBV11-1	TRBD1	-	TRBJ2-5	TGTGCCAGCAGCTTAGTCAAGTGGTATAAGGGACAGGGTAAGCTTGGAGAGACCCAGTACTTC	CASSLVKWYKGQGKLGETQYF
TRBV27	-	-	TRBJ2-1	TGTGCCAGCAGTAATCGGGGCAATGAGCAGTTCTTC	CASSNRGNEQFF
TRBV7-6	-	-	TRBJ2-7	TGTGCCAGCAGCCCACGAGGCGCAGGGGGGAGCTCCTACGAGCAGTACTTC	CASSPRGAGGSSYEQYF
TRBV2	-	-	TRBJ2-3	TGTGCCAGCAGTTTCCTGACTCATAGCACAGATACGCAGTATTTT	CASSFLTHSTDTQYF
TRBV11-2	TRBD2	-	TRBJ2-3	TGTGCCAGCAGCTCTAGCGGGAGTACCACAGATACGCAGTATTTT	CASSSSGSTTDTQYF
TRBV27	-	-	TRBJ1-2	TGTGCCAGCAGTCCTAAAGCCAGGGATTATGGCTACACCTTC	CASSPKARDYGYTF
TRBV29-1	-	-	TRBJ1-2	TGCAGCGTTATACCAATGGTGGCGGGGCCCCCTGAGGGCTACACCTTC	CSVIPMVAGPPEGYTF
TRBV27	-	-	TRBJ1-4	TGTGCCAGCAGTTCGTACAGGGAATCTGGACTGTTTTTT	CASSSYRESGLFF
TRBV9	-	once	TRBJ1-1	TGTGCCAGCAGCGTAGTAAGTTCTGGGGGGTACACTGAAGCTTTCTTT	CASSVVSSGGYTEAFF
TRBV11-1	-	-	TRBJ2-5	TGTGCCAGCAGCTTAGCTGTGGGGATCTTTGGTGTCAAGTACTTCCAAGAGACCCAGTACTTC	CASSLAVGIFGVKYFQETQYF
TRBV7-9	-	-	TRBJ2-1	TGTGCCAGCAGCTTGGTTGGGGAGGATGAGCAGTTCTTC	CASSLVGEDEQFF
TRBV6-2/TRBV6-3	TRBD2	-	TRBJ2-1	TGTGCCAGTTGGGTCGGCGGGAGCTCCTACAATGAGCAGTTCTTC	CASWVGGSSYNEQFF
TRBV4-1	-	-	TRBJ2-7	TGCGCCAGCAGCCAGACCCGGGACGATTACTACGAGCAGTACTTC	CASSQTRDDYYEQYF
TRBV12-5	TRBD1	-	TRBJ1-2	TGTGCTAGTGGTTTTGGACAGGGGAAGTACTATGGCTACACCTTC	CASGFGQGKYYGYTF
TRBV18	-	-	TRBJ1-2	TGTGCCAGCTCTCCCTACTCAGGGGTTTTGAACTATGGCTACACCTTC	CASSPYSGVLNYGYTF
TRBV20-1	-	-	TRBJ2-7	TGCAGTGCTAGAGGGGGCACCGCCTACGAGCAGTACTTC	CSARGGTAYEQYF
TRBV28	TRBD1	few	TRBJ1-3	TGTGCCATCTCAGGGGGGTACACCATATATTTT	CAISGGYTIYF
TRBV5-1	TRBD1	-	TRBJ1-1	TGCGCCAGCAGCTTCCGGGACAGAAACACTGAAGCTTTCTTT	CASSFRDRNTEAFF
TRBV5-6	TRBD2	-	TRBJ2-1	TGTGCCAGCAGCCCCGGGACTAGCATCTACAATGAGCAGTTCTTC	CASSPGTSIYNEQFF
TRBV2	-	-	TRBJ2-5	TGTGCCAGCAGTGAGAGCTTAGGGGGACGGTGGGAGACCCAGTACTTC	CASSESLGGRWETQYF
TRBV20-1	-	-	TRBJ1-2	TGCAGTGCGAGAGAGGCAGCGAATCATGGCTACACCTTC	CSAREAANHGYTF